Following are 23 T cell receptor beta chains from one sample sequenced in a study of T cell repertoires in cytomegalovirus infection. In TCRdb, the reads were re-called with MiXCR into one record per CDR3 protein. The table records about a million distinct CDR3 sequences, approximately 31% of them present only once. For these receptors, no antigen is known. The sequenced sample was cultured CD8+ T cells from PBMCs, obtained from culture after CMV antigen stimulation. All receptors derive from a human donor in good health (CMV status not recorded). Some clones in this sample may be carry-over from other donors' samples.

The rearrangement links TRBV7-9 to TRBJ2-1; TRBD1 or TRBD2 may be the D gene (5 bases each). With 10 bases removed from V and 6 bases from J, the gap between germline ends came to 28 bases. In germline, CDR1 is SEHNR, CDR2 FQNEAQ (reference sequence). This CDR3 is built from 17 residues. This CDR3 reads CAIKGPAGRGEGNEQFF. The CDR3 DNA is TGTGCCATCAAGGGACCGGCAGGGCGAGGAGAAGGCAATGAGCAGTTCTTC.

The chain combines TRBV6-2 or TRBV6-3 with TRBJ2-7; 8 nucleotides align to TRBD1. Per germline, CDR1 MNHEY and CDR2 SVGEGT. The CDR3 is made up of 15 amino acids. Trimming cost V 5 bases and J 5 bases; bases outside gene matches: 11. The CDR3 spells CASSDRTGMINEQYV. For the CDR3, the DNA is TGTGCCAGCAGTGACCGGACAGGGATGATCAACGAGCAGTACGTC.

This chain joins TRBV19 and TRBJ2-1; 13 bases map to TRBD2. This CDR3 contains 15 residues. After removal of 7 bases from V and 4 bases from J, the junction contained 4 bases not matched to a gene. CDR1 is LNHDA and CDR2 is SQIVND in the germline V gene (reference sequence). CDR3 sequence (DNA): TGTGCCAGTAACGGACTAGCGGGGGATTACAATGAGCAGTTCTTC. Encoded protein: CASNGLAGDYNEQFF.

The chain is built from TRBV12-3 or TRBV12-4 and TRBJ2-1; 10 bases are shared with TRBD1. The CDR3 covers 15 residues. Germline trimming cut 6 bases from V and 7 bases from J; bases unmatched to any gene: 9. CDR3 DNA sequence: TGTGCCAGCAGCCCCGACAGGGGGCGCGGGAATGAGCAGTTCTTC. It codes for CASSPDRGRGNEQFF.

This clonotype turned up a few times. The chain links TRBV20-1 to TRBJ2-3; 12 bases line up with TRBD2. Looked up from germline, CDR1 is DFQATT and CDR2 is SNEGSKA (reference sequence). Trimming removed 6 bases from V and 4 bases from J; junction bases left unmatched: 8. The CDR3 runs 15 residues. The chain's CDR3 is CSATSSGGAPDTQYF. The CDR3 bases are TGCAGTGCCACCTCTAGCGGGGGGGCTCCAGATACGCAGTATTTT.

CDR3 residues: CASSSGTSGGDQQFF. The CDR3 region has the DNA TGTGCCAGCAGCTCCGGGACTAGCGGGGGCGATCAGCAGTTCTTC. V usage is TRBV7-9 and J usage is TRBJ2-1; 14 positions match TRBD2. V lost 4 bases to trimming and J lost 11 bases; unmatched junction nucleotides: 7. The CDR3 is 15 residues long. The germline V gene encodes CDR1 SEHNR and CDR2 FQNEAQ (reference sequence).

There are a few counts of this clonotype. The rearrangement joins TRBV12-3 or TRBV12-4 to TRBJ2-1, with TRBD2 matching 10 bases. Trimming at V came to 4 bases and at J to 3 bases, leaving 6 bases not matched to a gene. CDR3 length: 16 amino acids. The CDR3 is CASSYSGGPHYNEQFF. In DNA form, the CDR3 reads TGTGCCAGCAGTTATAGCGGGGGGCCCCACTACAATGAGCAGTTCTTC.

In its sample, this clonotype was seen a few times. The chain couples TRBV28 to TRBJ1-2, with TRBD1 identical over 8 bases. CDR1 MDHEN and CDR2 SYDVKM come from the germline V gene. Trimming cost V 2 bases and J 3 bases; bases outside gene matches: 8. This CDR3 has 16 amino acids. The CDR3 region is CASSLTPTTGDYGYTF. CDR3 bases: TGTGCCAGCAGTTTAACCCCTACGACAGGGGACTATGGCTACACCTTC.

This clonotype was seen a handful of times. The rearrangement uses TRBV2 and TRBJ2-1; the D gene could be TRBD1 or TRBD2 (5 bases each). Germline-derived CDR1 and CDR2 are SNHLY and FYNNEI. CDR3 size: 16 residues. Trimming shortened V by 3 bases and J by 0 bases, and 12 bases separated the two germline ends. The CDR3 sequence is CASSEVGDSSYNEQFF. The CDR3 DNA reads TGTGCCAGCAGTGAGGTGGGGGATAGCTCCTACAATGAGCAGTTCTTC.

This clonotype was counted only a few times. The chain carries TRBV6-1 and TRBJ1-4; D is uncertain. Germline assignment: CDR1 MNHNS and CDR2 SASEGT. The V end lost 5 bases, the J end lost 6 bases, and 13 bases lay between the germline ends. The CDR3 covers 14 residues. CDR3 residues: CASSSLATYEKLFF. The CDR3 DNA reads TGTGCCAGCAGTTCCTTGGCAACCTATGAAAAACTGTTTTTT.

The chain joins TRBV27 to TRBJ2-3, with D possibly matching TRBD2 (5 bases). Germline CDR1 and CDR2: MNHEY and SMNVEV (reference sequence). This CDR3 is 18 amino acids long. Trimming took 4 bases from V and 1 from J, leaving 21 bases between them. The CDR3 bases are TGTGCCAGCAGTTGGACCCGAGGGTACGGGTATGGCACAGATACGCAGTATTTT. This gives the protein CASSWTRGYGYGTDTQYF.

V usage is TRBV13 and J usage is TRBJ2-3; 8 bases are a match to TRBD1. The germline V gene has CDR1 PRHDT and CDR2 FYEKMQ (reference sequence). The CDR3 has 15 amino acids. V shed 3 bases, J shed 4 bases, and the junction held 6 bases outside the gene matches. The CDR3 reads CASSLDRDGPDTQYF. The CDR3 region has the DNA TGTGCCAGCAGCTTGGACAGGGATGGACCAGATACGCAGTATTTT.

V gene TRBV15 combines with J gene TRBJ2-2, with D maybe TRBD1 (6 bases). V was cut by 0 bases and J by 0 bases, with 11 bases left in between. The CDR3 consists of 17 residues. From germline, CDR1 is LNHNV and CDR2 YYDKDF (reference sequence). CDR3 bases: TGTGCCACCAGCAGAGATCTGAACAGGGCGAACACCGGGGAGCTGTTTTTT. Translated: CATSRDLNRANTGELFF.

This rearrangement joins TRBV7-9 to TRBJ2-7, with D tentatively TRBD1 or TRBD2 (5 bases each). CDR3 length: 14 amino acids. CDR1 is SEHNR and CDR2 is FQNEAQ in the germline V gene (reference sequence). The CDR3 region has the DNA TGTGCCAACAGCTCCGCCGGGACCCCCTACGAGCAGTACGTC. It encodes CANSSAGTPYEQYV.

The chain is built from TRBV9 and TRBJ2-5; 12 bases match TRBD2. With V trimmed by 0 bases and J by 5 bases, 5 bases remained unmatched. Germline V lookup: CDR1 SGDLS, CDR2 YYNGEE. There are 16 residues in the CDR3. CDR3 protein: CASSVGLAGARETQYF. The CDR3 DNA sequence: TGTGCCAGCAGCGTAGGACTAGCGGGGGCGAGGGAGACCCAGTACTTC.

This clonotype was seen repeatedly, ten times or more. The rearrangement uses TRBV5-1 and TRBJ1-2; D is possibly TRBD1 (5 bases). V was cut by 1 base and J by 4 bases, with 11 bases left in between. This CDR3 is built from 14 residues. The germline V gene encodes CDR1 SGHRS and CDR2 YFSETQ. DNA of the CDR3: TGCGCCAGCAGCTTGAGGGGACGACTCTATGGCTACACCTTC. Translation: CASSLRGRLYGYTF.

This clonotype was counted ten times or more. The CDR3 DNA sequence: TGTGCCAGCAGCTTAGTACCGGTTGAGGGTCTAAGGCGGTGGGGTCATGAGACCCAGTACTTC. Translated: CASSLVPVEGLRRWGHETQYF. The rearrangement links TRBV7-6 to TRBJ2-5, with a possible D match to TRBD2 (5 bases). CDR1 SGHVS and CDR2 FNYEAQ come from the germline V gene. CDR3 length: 21 amino acids. The V end lost 1 base, the J end lost 5 bases, and 32 bases lay between the germline ends.

This clonotype came up a few times. The chain recombines TRBV7-8 with TRBJ2-5; 10 positions match TRBD1. The V and J ends lost 1 base and 7 bases, in that order; junction bases with no gene match: 12. Looked up from germline, CDR1 is SGHVS and CDR2 is FQNEAQ. The CDR3 contains 17 residues. The CDR3 bases are TGTGCCAGCAGCTTAGATCTGAGACAGGGGGCGAATGGGACCCAGTACTTC. It is translated as CASSLDLRQGANGTQYF.

This clonotype was recorded many times. The rearrangement uses TRBV7-2 and TRBJ2-3, with 10 positions matching TRBD1. The ends lost 6 bases at V and 5 bases at J; junction bases unmatched: 14. The CDR3 has 17 residues. The germline CDR1 and CDR2 sequences are SGHTA and FQGNSA. CDR3 amino acids: CASSHPGGDRGLDTQYF. CDR3 bases: TGTGCCAGCAGTCACCCTGGGGGGGACAGGGGCTTAGATACGCAGTATTTT.

The rearrangement joins TRBV5-1 to TRBJ1-5; no reliable D call. V lost 7 bases to trimming and J lost 0 bases, with 17 bases between them. Looked up from germline, CDR1 is SGHRS and CDR2 is YFSETQ. The CDR3 runs 16 residues. CDR3 in amino acids: CASQYQRRYSNQPQHF. The CDR3 nucleotides are TGCGCCAGCCAATACCAGAGACGTTATAGCAATCAGCCCCAGCATTTT. Full variable domain (outside the CDR3, taken from reference TRBV5-1 and TRBJ1-5): KAGVTQTPRYLIKTRGQQVTLSCSPISGHRSVSWYQQTPGQGLQFLFEYFSETQRNKGNFPGRFSGRQFSNSRSEMNVSTLELGDSALYLCASQYQRRYSNQPQHFGDGTRLSIL.

This clonotype came up many times. This chain connects TRBV7-6 to TRBJ2-1; the match to TRBD2 covers 8 bases. Per the germline V gene, CDR1 is SGHVS and CDR2 is FNYEAQ. After removal of 7 bases from V and 4 bases from J, the junction contained 6 bases not matched to a gene. This CDR3 region has 14 residues. The CDR3, as DNA: TGTGCCAGCACGGAGGCGGGGGGTTACAATGAGCAGTTCTTC. Protein sequence: CASTEAGGYNEQFF.

This clonotype was observed a handful of times. The genes are TRBV7-9 and TRBJ2-7, with D perhaps TRBD1 (6 bases). CDR3 length: 13 amino acids. Trimming left V 7 bases short and J 5 bases short, with 15 bases between. Germline CDR1 and CDR2: SEHNR and FQNEAQ (reference sequence). Written as DNA, the CDR3 is TGTGCCAGCACCGCCCGGGACACGAACGAGCAGTACTTC. It is translated as CASTARDTNEQYF.

V is TRBV2 and J is TRBJ1-6; D ambiguous. The length of the CDR3 is 15 residues. Deletions cut 10 bases from V and 9 bases from J, with 22 bases between. In germline, CDR1 is SNHLY, CDR2 FYNNEI. The CDR3, as DNA: TGTGCCATCCTTACCTCCCAGATTGGCACTTCACCCCTCCACTTT. This gives the protein CAILTSQIGTSPLHF.